This T cell receptor beta chain was identified during a study of blood T cell repertoires in COVID-19. The CDR3 is 9 amino acids. Data came from immunoSEQ multiplex PCR; TCRdb stores just in-frame clones and leaves some out. The repertoire has around 430,000 clones, around nine tenths of them found once; the top ten carry approximately 9.3%. The sequenced material came from PBMCs or T cells enriched from blood (not recorded which). The receptor comes from a woman between 45 and 60 years old who had recovered from COVID-19. The chain carries TRBV21-1 and TRBJ1-1. TRBV21-1 counts as a pseudogene. CDR3 bases: TGTGCCAGCAACTCTGAAGCTTTCTTT. The encoded protein is CASNSEAFF.